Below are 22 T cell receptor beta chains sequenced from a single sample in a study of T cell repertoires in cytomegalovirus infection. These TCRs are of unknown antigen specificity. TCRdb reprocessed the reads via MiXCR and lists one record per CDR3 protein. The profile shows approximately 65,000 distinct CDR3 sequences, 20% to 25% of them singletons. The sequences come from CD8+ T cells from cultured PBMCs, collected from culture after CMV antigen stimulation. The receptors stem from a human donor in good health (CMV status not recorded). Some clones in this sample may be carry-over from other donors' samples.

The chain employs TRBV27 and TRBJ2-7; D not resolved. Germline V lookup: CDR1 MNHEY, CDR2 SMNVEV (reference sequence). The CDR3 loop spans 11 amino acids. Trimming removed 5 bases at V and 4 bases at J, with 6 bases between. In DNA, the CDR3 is TGTGCCAGCAGTACGGGTTACGAGCAGTACTTC. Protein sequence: CASSTGYEQYF.

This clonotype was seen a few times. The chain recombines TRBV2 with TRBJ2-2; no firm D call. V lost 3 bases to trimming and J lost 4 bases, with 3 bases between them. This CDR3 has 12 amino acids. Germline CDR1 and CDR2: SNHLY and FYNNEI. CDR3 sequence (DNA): TGTGCCAGCAGTGAGCCCACCGGGGAGCTGTTTTTT. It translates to CASSEPTGELFF.

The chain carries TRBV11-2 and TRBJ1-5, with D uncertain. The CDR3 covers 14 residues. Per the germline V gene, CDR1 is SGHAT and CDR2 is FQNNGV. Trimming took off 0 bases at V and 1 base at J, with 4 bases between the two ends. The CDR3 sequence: CASSLDPSNQPQHF. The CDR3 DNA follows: TGTGCCAGCAGCTTAGATCCCAGCAATCAGCCCCAGCATTTT.

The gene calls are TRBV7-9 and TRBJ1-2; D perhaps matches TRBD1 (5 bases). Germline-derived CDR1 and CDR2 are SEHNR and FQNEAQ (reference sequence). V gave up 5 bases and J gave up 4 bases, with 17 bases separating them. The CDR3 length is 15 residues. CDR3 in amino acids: CASSPPRGALYGYTF. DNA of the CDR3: TGTGCCAGCAGCCCTCCGAGAGGGGCCCTCTATGGCTACACCTTC.

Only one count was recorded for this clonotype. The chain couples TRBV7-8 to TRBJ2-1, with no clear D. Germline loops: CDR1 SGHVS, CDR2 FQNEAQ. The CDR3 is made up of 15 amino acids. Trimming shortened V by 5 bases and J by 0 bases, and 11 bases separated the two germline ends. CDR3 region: CASSPYTSSYNEQFF. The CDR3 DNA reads TGTGCCAGCAGCCCTTACACGAGCTCCTACAATGAGCAGTTCTTC.

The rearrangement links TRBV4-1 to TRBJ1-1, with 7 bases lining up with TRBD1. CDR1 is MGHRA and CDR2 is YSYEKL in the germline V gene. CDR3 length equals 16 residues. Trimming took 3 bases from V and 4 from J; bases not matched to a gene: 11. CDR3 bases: TGCGCCAGCAGCCATGGGGTGCAGGGGGGGTTCACTGAAGCTTTCTTT. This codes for CASSHGVQGGFTEAFF.

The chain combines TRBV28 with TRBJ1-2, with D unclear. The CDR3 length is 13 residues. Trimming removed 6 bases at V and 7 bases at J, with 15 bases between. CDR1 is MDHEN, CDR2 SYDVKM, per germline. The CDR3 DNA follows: TGTGCCAGCAGCCTGGGTCCCCGCGGTGGCTACACCTTC. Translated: CASSLGPRGGYTF.

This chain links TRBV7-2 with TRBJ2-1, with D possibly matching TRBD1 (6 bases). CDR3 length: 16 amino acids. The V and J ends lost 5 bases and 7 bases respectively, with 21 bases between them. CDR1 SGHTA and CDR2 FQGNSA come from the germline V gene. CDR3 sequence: CASSLYRDKPRNEQFF. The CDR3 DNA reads TGTGCCAGCAGCCTTTACCGGGACAAGCCTAGAAATGAGCAGTTCTTC.

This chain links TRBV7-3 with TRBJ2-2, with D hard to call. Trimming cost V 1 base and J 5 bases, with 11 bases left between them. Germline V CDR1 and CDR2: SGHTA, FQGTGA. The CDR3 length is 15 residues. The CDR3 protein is CASSLRLDGTGELFF. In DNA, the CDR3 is TGTGCCAGCAGCTTAAGGCTAGATGGGACCGGGGAGCTGTTTTTT.

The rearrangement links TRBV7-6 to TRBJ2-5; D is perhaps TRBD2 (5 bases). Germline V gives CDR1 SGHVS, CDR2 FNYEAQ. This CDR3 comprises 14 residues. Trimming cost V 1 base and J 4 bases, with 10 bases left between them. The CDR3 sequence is CASSLGGVRETQYF. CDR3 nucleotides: TGTGCCAGCAGCTTAGGGGGAGTTAGAGAGACCCAGTACTTC.

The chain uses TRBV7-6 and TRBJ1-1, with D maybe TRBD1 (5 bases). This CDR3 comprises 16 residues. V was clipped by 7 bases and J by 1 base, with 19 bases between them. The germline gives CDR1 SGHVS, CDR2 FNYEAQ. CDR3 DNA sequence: TGTGCCAGCACCCGTGCCGAAAACAGGAAGAACACTGAAGCTTTCTTT. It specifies CASTRAENRKNTEAFF.

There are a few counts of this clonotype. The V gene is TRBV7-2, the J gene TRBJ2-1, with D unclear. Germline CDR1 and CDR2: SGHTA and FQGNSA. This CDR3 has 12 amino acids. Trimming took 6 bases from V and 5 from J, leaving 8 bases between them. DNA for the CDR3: TGTGCCAGCAGTCGGAGAAACAATGAGCAGTTCTTC. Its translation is CASSRRNNEQFF.

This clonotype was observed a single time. The CDR3 is CASGQGANEKLFF. In nucleotides, the CDR3 is TGCGCCAGCGGACAGGGGGCTAATGAAAAACTGTTTTTT. The chain carries TRBV4-3 and TRBJ1-4; TRBD1 matches at 10 bases. Trimming at V came to 8 bases and at J to 3 bases, leaving 0 bases not matched to a gene. The CDR3 is 13 residues long. In germline, CDR1 is LGHNA, CDR2 YSLEER.

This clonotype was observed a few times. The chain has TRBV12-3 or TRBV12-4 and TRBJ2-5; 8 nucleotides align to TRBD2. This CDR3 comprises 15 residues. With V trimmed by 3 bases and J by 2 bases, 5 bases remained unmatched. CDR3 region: CASSLTGGRQETQYF. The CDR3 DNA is TGTGCCAGCAGTTTGACGGGGGGGAGACAAGAGACCCAGTACTTC.

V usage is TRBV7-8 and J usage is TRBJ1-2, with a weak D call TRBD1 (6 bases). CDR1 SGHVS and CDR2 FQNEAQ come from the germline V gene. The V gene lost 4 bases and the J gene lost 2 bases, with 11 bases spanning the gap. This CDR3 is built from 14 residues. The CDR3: CASSSSTGNYGYTF. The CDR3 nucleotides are TGTGCCAGCAGCTCCAGCACAGGGAACTATGGCTACACCTTC.

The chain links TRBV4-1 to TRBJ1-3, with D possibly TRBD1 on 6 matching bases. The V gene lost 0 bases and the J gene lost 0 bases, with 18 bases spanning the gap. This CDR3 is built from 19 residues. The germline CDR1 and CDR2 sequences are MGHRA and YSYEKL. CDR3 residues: CASSQDRTVTLSSGNTIYF. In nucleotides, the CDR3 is TGCGCCAGCAGCCAAGATCGGACAGTTACTTTGAGCTCTGGAAACACCATATATTTT.

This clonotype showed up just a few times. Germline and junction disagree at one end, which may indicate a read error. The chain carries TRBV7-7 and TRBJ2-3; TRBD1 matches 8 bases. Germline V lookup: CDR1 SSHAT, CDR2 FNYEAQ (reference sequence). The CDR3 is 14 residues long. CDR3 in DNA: TGTGCTAGCAGCAACGGACAGGGCAGAGATACGCAGTATTTT. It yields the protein CASSNGQGRDTQYF.

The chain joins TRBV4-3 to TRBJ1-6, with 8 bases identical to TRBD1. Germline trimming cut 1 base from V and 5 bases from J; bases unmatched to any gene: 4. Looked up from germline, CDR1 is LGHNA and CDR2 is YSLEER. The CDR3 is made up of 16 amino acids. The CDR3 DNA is TGCGCCAGCAGCCAAGGCGTGGGACAGGATAATTCACCCCTCCACTTT. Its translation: CASSQGVGQDNSPLHF.

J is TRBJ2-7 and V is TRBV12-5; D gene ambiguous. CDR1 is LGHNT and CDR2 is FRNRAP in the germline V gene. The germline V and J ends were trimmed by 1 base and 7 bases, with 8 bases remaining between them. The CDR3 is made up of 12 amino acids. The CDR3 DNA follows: TGTGCTAGTGGTTTGGGTTGGACGGAGCAGTACTTC. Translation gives CASGLGWTEQYF.

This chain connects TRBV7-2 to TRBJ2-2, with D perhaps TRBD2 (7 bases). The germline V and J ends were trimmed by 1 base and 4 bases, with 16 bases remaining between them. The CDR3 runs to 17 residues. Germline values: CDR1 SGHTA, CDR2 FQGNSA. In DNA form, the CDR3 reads TGTGCCAGCAGCTTAGTTCGGGGGGCGCCGGTCACCGGGGAGCTGTTTTTT. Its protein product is CASSLVRGAPVTGELFF.

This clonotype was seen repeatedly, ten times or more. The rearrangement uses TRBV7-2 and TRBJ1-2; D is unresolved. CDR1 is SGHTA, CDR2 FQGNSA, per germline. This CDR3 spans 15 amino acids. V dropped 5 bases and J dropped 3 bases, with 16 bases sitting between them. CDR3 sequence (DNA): TGTGCCAGCAGCCCCCCCCGCGGGCCGCACTATGGCTACACCTTC. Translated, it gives CASSPPRGPHYGYTF.

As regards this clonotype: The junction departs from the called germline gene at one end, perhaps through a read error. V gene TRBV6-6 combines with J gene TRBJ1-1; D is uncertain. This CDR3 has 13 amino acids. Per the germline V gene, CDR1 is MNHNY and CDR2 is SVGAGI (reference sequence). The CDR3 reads CDSRSRHNTEAFF. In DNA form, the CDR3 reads TGTGACAGCAGATCTAGACACAACACTGAAGCTTTCTTT.